What follows describes a single T cell receptor beta chain. This record comes from a study of control samples from healthy donors and cancer patients. Per germline, CDR1 MDHEN and CDR2 SYDVKM. With 6 bases removed from V and 4 bases from J, the gap between germline ends came to 12 bases. The CDR3 loop spans 13 amino acids. Assay: immunoSEQ multiplex PCR; the TCRdb copy retains only in-frame clones and omits some. The repertoire includes about 120,000 clones, around 90% of them detected once, and 2% to 3% sits in the top ten. Sequencing was carried out using blood. The gene calls are TRBV28 and TRBJ2-5, with D possibly TRBD2 on 6 matching bases. The clonotype comes from a man aged 40-50 years in good health. The CDR3 DNA reads TGTGCCAGCAGCGGGGGAACGCTAGAGACCCAGTACTTC. It is translated as CASSGGTLETQYF.